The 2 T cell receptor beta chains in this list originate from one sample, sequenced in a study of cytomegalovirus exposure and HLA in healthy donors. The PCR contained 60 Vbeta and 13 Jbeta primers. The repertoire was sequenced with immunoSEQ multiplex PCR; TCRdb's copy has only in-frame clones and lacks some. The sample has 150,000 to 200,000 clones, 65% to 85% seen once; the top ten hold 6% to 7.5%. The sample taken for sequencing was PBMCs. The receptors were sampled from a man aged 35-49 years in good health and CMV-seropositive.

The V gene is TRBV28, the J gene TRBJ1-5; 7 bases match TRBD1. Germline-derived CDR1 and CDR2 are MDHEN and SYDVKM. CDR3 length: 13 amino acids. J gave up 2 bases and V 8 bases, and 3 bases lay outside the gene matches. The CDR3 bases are TGTGCCAGCGGGACAGCCGGCAATCAGCCCCAGCATTTT. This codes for CASGTAGNQPQHF.

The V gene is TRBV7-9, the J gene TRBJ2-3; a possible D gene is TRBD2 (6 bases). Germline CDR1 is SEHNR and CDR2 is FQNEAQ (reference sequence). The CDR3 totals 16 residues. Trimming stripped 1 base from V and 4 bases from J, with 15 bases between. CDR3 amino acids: CASSLGRRWGADTQYF. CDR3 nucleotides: TGTGCCAGCAGCTTAGGGCGGAGGTGGGGGGCAGATACGCAGTATTTT.